Below are 26 T cell receptor beta chains sequenced from a single sample in a study of blood T cell repertoires in COVID-19. The table came from immunoSEQ multiplex PCR; TCRdb's copy has only in-frame clones and leaves some out. The repertoire holds about 15,000 clones, with roughly 79% as singletons. What was sequenced was peripheral blood. These receptor sequences come from a man in his 70s with active or convalescent COVID-19.

Here the CDR3 DNA reads TGTGCCAGCAGCTTAGGCGGTCCGACTAGCAATCAGCCCCAGCATTTT. This gives the protein CASSLGGPTSNQPQHF. The rearrangement joins TRBV7-8 to TRBJ1-5, with unresolved D. The ends were cut back, 1 base at V and 0 bases at J, with 10 bases in the middle. Germline V lookup: CDR1 SGHVS, CDR2 FQNEAQ. There are 16 residues in the CDR3.

The V and J genes are TRBV14 and TRBJ1-1; tentatively, D is TRBD1 (5 bases). This CDR3 comprises 16 residues. V lost 0 bases and J lost 1, with 12 bases in between. Germline lookup yields CDR1 SGHDN and CDR2 FVKESK. CDR3 residues: CASSQDGGVGNTEAFF. For the CDR3, the DNA is TGTGCCAGCAGCCAAGATGGAGGGGTGGGGAACACTGAAGCTTTCTTT.

This clone was recorded only once. The chain has TRBV7-8 and TRBJ1-2; the D is unclear. V lost 8 bases and J 0 bases, leaving 10 bases between the germline ends. The germline V gene has CDR1 SGHVS and CDR2 FQNEAQ. There are 13 residues in the CDR3. CDR3 DNA: TGTGCCAGCTCGGATCGGGCTAACTATGGCTACACCTTC. Translated: CASSDRANYGYTF.

This clone came up once. This chain connects TRBV5-5 to TRBJ1-4; D may be TRBD1 (6 bases). V was cut by 0 bases and J by 7 bases, with 13 bases left in between. The CDR3 runs to 15 residues. Germline values: CDR1 SGHKS, CDR2 YYEKEE (reference sequence). The CDR3 DNA reads as TGTGCCAGCAGCTTGGAAGGGGGAGGGATTGAAAAACTGTTTTTT. It translates to CASSLEGGGIEKLFF.

This sequence joins TRBV28 and TRBJ1-2, with TRBD1 as a possible D gene (6 bases). CDR1 and CDR2 from the germline V gene are MDHEN and SYDVKM. The CDR3 is 13 residues long. The ends were cut back, 6 bases at V and 3 bases at J, with 11 bases in the middle. In DNA, the CDR3 is TGTGCCAGCAGACCCGGACAGTACTATGGCTACACCTTC. This gives the protein CASRPGQYYGYTF.

This clone was observed a handful of times. The chain couples TRBV29-1 to TRBJ2-1, with 9 bases matching TRBD2. The CDR3 extends over 12 amino acids. Unmatched junction bases numbered 9, after V lost 3 bases and J lost 15 bases. CDR1 is SQVTM and CDR2 is ANQGSEA in the germline V gene. The CDR3 loop is CSVESLAGRWFF. In DNA form, the CDR3 reads TGCAGCGTTGAGTCGCTAGCGGGGAGATGGTTCTTC.

The gene calls are TRBV6-5 and TRBJ2-3; D not resolved. The CDR3 runs to 11 residues. Germline V lookup: CDR1 MNHEY, CDR2 SVGAGI. V was clipped by 6 bases and J by 8 bases, with 9 bases between them. The CDR3 DNA reads TGTGCCAGCAGGCAAGTGAGTACGCAGTATTTT. Its protein is CASRQVSTQYF.

The chain uses TRBV9 and TRBJ1-5; unclear D gene. The germline V gene encodes CDR1 SGDLS and CDR2 YYNGEE. The V end lost 1 base, the J end lost 9 bases, and 17 bases lay between the germline ends. The CDR3 has 15 amino acids. The CDR3 nucleotides read TGTGCCAGCAGCGTAATTGCTTCCCCCGAGGGGCCCCAGCATTTT. Protein: CASSVIASPEGPQHF.

This chain links TRBV5-6 with TRBJ1-1, with 7 bases identical to TRBD1. Unmatched junction bases numbered 7, after V lost 3 bases and J lost 5 bases. The CDR3 is 14 residues long. Germline V lookup: CDR1 SGHDT, CDR2 YYEEEE. The CDR3 reads CASSWGDSRTEAFF. The CDR3, as DNA: TGTGCCAGCAGCTGGGGGGACAGTCGGACTGAAGCTTTCTTT.

This clone came up a few times. This chain uses TRBV5-1 with TRBJ2-7, with 9 bases identical to TRBD1. V lost 0 bases to trimming and J lost 2 bases; unmatched junction nucleotides: 6. The CDR3 totals 16 residues. Germline-derived CDR1 and CDR2 are SGHRS and YFSETQ. CDR3 nucleotide sequence: TGCGCCAGCAGCTTGGCGGGACAGGGTTTGCCCTACGAGCAGTACTTC. This gives the protein CASSLAGQGLPYEQYF.

This clone was seen more than once but under ten times. The chain recombines TRBV14 with TRBJ1-1; D may be TRBD1 (5 bases). Trimming left V 4 bases short and J 3 bases short, with 15 bases between. Germline values: CDR1 SGHDN, CDR2 FVKESK. CDR3 length: 15 amino acids. CDR3 sequence (DNA): TGTGCCAGCAGCCTTCTACATACGGGGGACACTGAAGCTTTCTTT. This gives the protein CASSLLHTGDTEAFF.

This rearrangement joins TRBV7-2 to TRBJ2-7, with 7 bases aligning to TRBD1. CDR3 length: 14 amino acids. Trimming removed 1 base from V and 2 bases from J; junction bases left unmatched: 2. Germline V gene lookup returns CDR1 SGHTA and CDR2 FQGNSA. The CDR3: CASSLVQGPYEQYF. Written as DNA, the CDR3 is TGTGCCAGCAGCTTAGTACAGGGGCCCTACGAGCAGTACTTC.

The V call is TRBV7-8, the J call TRBJ1-2; TRBD1 is a possible D gene (5 bases). Germline CDR1 and CDR2: SGHVS and FQNEAQ. V shed 5 bases and J shed 8 bases, with 12 bases lying between them. This CDR3 contains 12 residues. The DNA for the CDR3 is TGTGCCAGCAGCCCGGGTTGGGGCGGCTACACCTTC. It specifies CASSPGWGGYTF. Supplemented by reference TRBV7-8 and TRBJ1-2, the full variable domain reads GAGVSQSPRYKVAKRGQDVALRCDPISGHVSLFWYQQALGQGPEFLTYFQNEAQLDKSGLPSDRFFAERPEGSVSTLKIQRTQQEDSAVYLCASSPGWGGYTFGSGTRLTVV.

There are a few counts of this clone. At one end, the junction sequence differs from germline, possibly due to a read error. The genes are TRBV6-1 and TRBJ1-1; D is uncertain. Germline CDR1 is MNHNS and CDR2 is SASEGT. This CDR3 region has 13 residues. The CDR3 region is CASSEVRNSEAFF. Written as DNA, the CDR3 is TGTGCCAGCAGTGAAGTCCGAAACAGTGAAGCTTTCTTT.

V gene TRBV28 combines with J gene TRBJ1-3; no firm D call. V was pared by 8 bases and J by 3 bases, with 11 bases between. The CDR3 loop spans 13 amino acids. CDR1 is MDHEN, CDR2 SYDVKM, per germline. The CDR3 here is CASLEQNGNTIYF. The DNA of the CDR3 is TGTGCCAGCCTCGAACAGAATGGAAACACCATATATTTT.

The chain carries TRBV27 and TRBJ1-6; D is possibly TRBD1 (6 bases). Per germline, CDR1 MNHEY and CDR2 SMNVEV (reference sequence). The CDR3 spans 16 residues. The ends were cut back, 3 bases at V and 0 bases at J, with 9 bases in the middle. The CDR3 here is CASSFQGSSYNSPLHF. In DNA, the CDR3 is TGTGCCAGCAGTTTTCAGGGGAGCTCCTATAATTCACCCCTCCACTTT.

The table lists this clone with a few counts. The chain combines TRBV27 with TRBJ1-2; 7 bases map to TRBD1. The V gene's germline CDR1 is MNHEY and CDR2 SMNVEV (reference sequence). With V trimmed by 5 bases and J by 4 bases, 10 bases remained unmatched. The CDR3 extends over 15 amino acids. The CDR3: CASSQTGSVSYGYTF. The CDR3 nucleotides are TGTGCCAGCAGTCAGACAGGGAGCGTCAGCTATGGCTACACCTTC.

This chain connects TRBV6-2 or TRBV6-3 to TRBJ2-2; TRBD2 aligns across 8 bases. Germline V gene data show CDR1 as MNHEY and CDR2 as SVGEGT. Germline trimming cut 0 bases from V and 3 bases from J; bases unmatched to any gene: 6. The CDR3 totals 17 residues. DNA of the CDR3: TGTGCCAGCAGTTACTCGGTAGGACTAGCCGACACCGGGGAGCTGTTTTTT. Amino acid sequence: CASSYSVGLADTGELFF.

This chain connects TRBV4-2 to TRBJ2-1; TRBD2 might be the D (6 bases). Trimming removed 0 bases from V and 8 bases from J, with 20 bases in between. This CDR3 contains 17 residues. CDR1 and CDR2 from the germline V gene are LGHNA and YNFKEQ. CDR3 loop: CASSQEKAGLGTDEQFF. The CDR3 DNA sequence: TGTGCCAGCAGCCAAGAGAAGGCGGGGCTAGGGACCGATGAGCAGTTCTTC.

CDR3 loop: CASSASRTGADGYTF. The CDR3 DNA reads as TGTGCCAGTAGTGCGAGCCGGACAGGGGCGGATGGCTACACCTTC. The chain recombines TRBV19 with TRBJ1-2; 9 bases are shared with TRBD1. The ends lost 5 bases at V and 6 bases at J; junction bases unmatched: 10. Germline V gives CDR1 LNHDA, CDR2 SQIVND (reference sequence). This CDR3 comprises 15 residues.

This clone has only one observation. The chain recombines TRBV19 with TRBJ1-1; no clear D. Trimming took 7 bases from V and 1 from J, leaving 7 bases between them. Germline CDR1 reads LNHDA; CDR2 reads SQIVND (reference sequence). This CDR3 comprises 12 residues. In nucleotides, the CDR3 is TGTGCCAGTAAGACGGGGAACACTGAAGCTTTCTTT. Its translation: CASKTGNTEAFF.

The gene calls are TRBV30 and TRBJ1-4; 7 bases match TRBD1. V trimming: 4 bases; J trimming: 7 bases; junction bases outside the gene matches: 12. This CDR3 is built from 15 residues. In germline, CDR1 is GTSNPN, CDR2 SVGIG (reference sequence). CDR3 in amino acids: CAWTRGQGEGEKLFF. The CDR3 DNA reads TGTGCCTGGACGAGGGGGCAGGGTGAGGGTGAAAAACTGTTTTTT. Combining the CDR3 with reference TRBV30 and TRBJ1-4 gives the whole variable domain SQTIHQWPATLVQPVGSPLSLECTVEGTSNPNLYWYRQAAGRGLQLLFYSVGIGQISSEVPQNLSASRPQDRQFILSSKKLLLSDSGFYLCAWTRGQGEGEKLFFGSGTQLSVL.

This clone was counted only a few times. The chain combines TRBV27 with TRBJ1-2, with a weak D call TRBD1 (6 bases). Trimming cost V 2 bases and J 13 bases, with 17 bases left between them. CDR1 is MNHEY and CDR2 is SMNVEV in the germline V gene (reference sequence). The CDR3 is made up of 13 amino acids. The DNA of the CDR3 is TGTGCCAGCAGTTTAGCCTCCGGGACAAGGGCCACCTTC. It codes for CASSLASGTRATF.

There are a few counts of this clone. The chain joins TRBV29-1 to TRBJ2-1, with a tentative D call TRBD1 (5 bases). Looked up from germline, CDR1 is SQVTM and CDR2 is ANQGSEA. Trimming stripped 4 bases from V and 3 bases from J, with 19 bases between. This CDR3 spans 16 amino acids. CDR3 nucleotide sequence: TGCAGCGTTGGGCCCCCGCAGGGTTCCGGCTACAATGAGCAGTTCTTC. Translated: CSVGPPQGSGYNEQFF.

V is TRBV7-2 and J is TRBJ2-5, with D perhaps matching TRBD2 (6 bases). Germline V gene data show CDR1 as SGHTA and CDR2 as FQGNSA. V lost 7 bases and J lost 4, with 16 bases in between. The CDR3 runs 14 residues. Here the CDR3 DNA reads TGTGCCAGCATTATCGGTGCGGGGAGAGAGACCCAGTACTTC. Its translation is CASIIGAGRETQYF.

This sequence joins TRBV2 and TRBJ1-6; 7 bases fit TRBD1. The germline V gene has CDR1 SNHLY and CDR2 FYNNEI. After removal of 7 bases from V and 10 bases from J, the junction contained 13 bases not matched to a gene. This CDR3 has 15 residues. The CDR3 bases are TGTGCCAGCACCACAACGACAGGGTTAGGGTCACCCCTCCACTTT. Its translation: CASTTTTGLGSPLHF.